This entry is about one T cell receptor (beta chain). The CDR3 has 20 amino acids. The germline V gene has CDR1 MNHNS and CDR2 SASEGT. The data belong to a study of CD4 and CD8 cells across lung adenocarcinoma regions. TCRdb re-derived calls from the PCR reads in MiXCR, one entry per CDR3 protein. Of some 25,000 distinct CDR3 sequences listed, approximately 51% were seen once; the top ten hold about 44%. Sequenced sample: CD8+ T cells from the center of a lung tumor. The chain is built from TRBV6-1 and TRBJ2-1, with 12 bases aligning to TRBD2. The J call may be incorrect, as the DNA end agrees better with TRBJ2-5. This clonotype was obtained from a male donor with lung adenocarcinoma. The CD4 and CD8 labels of this study may be unreliable. The CDR3 bases are TGTGCCAGCAGTGAAGGGGGTTTGCTAGCGGGAGGGCCTTTCTCAGAGACCCAGTACTTC. Protein sequence: CASSEGGLLAGGPFSETQYF.